The next 14 T cell receptor beta chains were all read from a single sample in a study of blood T cells in healthy people across ages. Using a J-beta primer mix together with a sample-barcoded 5' primer, a second PCR was run for about 7 to 12 cycles. TCRdb itself ran the 5' RACE reads through MiXCR, one entry per CDR3 protein. This table has fewer than 2 million distinct CDR3 sequences, about 39% appearing once. Sequencing used blood. Receptors originate from a human donor in good health.

This clonotype was seen more than once but under ten times. J is TRBJ1-1 and V is TRBV29-1, with D unclear. The CDR3 totals 10 residues. The V gene's germline CDR1 is SQVTM and CDR2 ANQGSEA. Trimming stripped 7 bases from V and 3 bases from J, with 6 bases between. CDR3 nucleotide sequence: TGCAGCGCTGCGGACACTGAAGCTTTCTTT. Protein product: CSAADTEAFF.

This rearrangement joins TRBV9 to TRBJ1-5; 8 bases are shared with TRBD1. Germline trimming cut 3 bases from V and 1 base from J; bases unmatched to any gene: 3. The germline V gene encodes CDR1 SGDLS and CDR2 YYNGEE. There are 15 residues in the CDR3. CDR3 DNA sequence: TGTGCCAGCAGCGGACAGGGGCAAAGCAATCAGCCCCAGCATTTT. Residues: CASSGQGQSNQPQHF.

The table lists this clonotype with a few counts. The rearrangement links TRBV20-1 to TRBJ1-6; 8 positions agree with TRBD1. The germline V gene encodes CDR1 DFQATT and CDR2 SNEGSKA (reference sequence). The V segment lost 5 bases and the J segment 1 base; nucleotides outside the gene matches: 7. The CDR3 has 16 residues. The CDR3 coding sequence is TGCAGTGCTCATCAGGGGGCTACGTCCTATAATTCACCCCTCCACTTT. Translated: CSAHQGATSYNSPLHF.

There are a few counts of this clonotype. This sequence joins TRBV7-6 and TRBJ2-7, with a tentative D call TRBD1 (6 bases). The V and J ends lost 1 base and 2 bases respectively, with 12 bases between them. The length of the CDR3 is 15 residues. CDR1 is SGHVS and CDR2 is FNYEAQ in the germline V gene. The CDR3 spells CASSLGATGPYEQYF. The CDR3 bases are TGTGCCAGCAGCTTAGGGGCAACAGGGCCCTACGAGCAGTACTTC.

This clonotype appeared many times. The chain combines TRBV5-1 with TRBJ2-3, with D unclear. The CDR3 has 14 amino acids. The V end lost 4 bases, the J end lost 0 bases, and 9 bases lay between the germline ends. Germline CDR1 and CDR2: SGHRS and YFSETQ. Here the CDR3 reads CASSDTSSTDTQYF. In DNA, the CDR3 is TGCGCCAGCAGCGACACTTCTAGCACAGATACGCAGTATTTT.

J is TRBJ2-6 and V is TRBV5-1; no clear D. Germline lookup yields CDR1 SGHRS and CDR2 YFSETQ. V was clipped by 0 bases and J by 0 bases, with 16 bases between them. The CDR3 length is 19 residues. CDR3: CASSLAMGKVPSGANVLTF. The DNA for the CDR3 is TGCGCCAGCAGCTTGGCCATGGGGAAGGTGCCCTCTGGGGCCAACGTCCTGACTTTC.

The chain employs TRBV6-2 or TRBV6-3 and TRBJ1-2; unclear D gene. Germline V gene sequence: CDR1 MNHEY, CDR2 SVGEGT. V was pared by 3 bases and J by 8 bases, with 13 bases between. The CDR3 runs to 13 residues. This chain's CDR3 is CASSYSRDGGYTF. The CDR3 DNA reads TGTGCCAGCAGTTATAGTAGGGATGGAGGCTACACCTTC.

In regard to this clonotype: The junction and the germline gene differ at one end; a read error may be behind it. The chain combines TRBV6-5 with TRBJ2-3; perhaps D is TRBD1 or TRBD2 (5 bases each). The CDR3 sequence is 17 residues long. Germline V gene sequence: CDR1 MNHEY, CDR2 SVGAGI. The CDR3 region is CAGSYGAGRETTDTQYF. CDR3 DNA sequence: TGTGCCGGCAGCTACGGGGCAGGAAGAGAGACCACAGATACGCAGTATTTT.

The chain joins TRBV28 to TRBJ1-4; D possibly corresponds to TRBD1 (5 bases). Germline loops: CDR1 MDHEN, CDR2 SYDVKM. The CDR3 contains 17 residues. Between the trimmed V and J ends, which lost 4 bases and 5 bases, there was a span of 20 bases. CDR3: CASSSFKTGTGNEKLFF. The CDR3 region has the DNA TGTGCCAGCAGTTCCTTCAAGACCGGGACGGGGAATGAAAAACTGTTTTTT.

This clonotype was seen a handful of times. The chain employs TRBV7-2 and TRBJ2-4, with D tentatively TRBD1 (6 bases). Germline loops: CDR1 SGHTA, CDR2 FQGNSA. V gave up 1 base and J gave up 0 bases, with 13 bases separating them. The CDR3 has 17 residues. The CDR3: CASSLVLQTGAKNIQYF. In nucleotides, the CDR3 is TGTGCCAGCAGCTTAGTACTACAGACAGGAGCCAAAAACATTCAGTACTTC. Drawing the rest from reference TRBV7-2 and TRBJ2-4, the complete variable domain is GAGVSQSPSNKVTEKGKDVELRCDPISGHTALYWYRQSLGQGLEFLIYFQGNSAPDKSGLPSDRFSAERTGGSVSTLTIQRTQQEDSAVYLCASSLVLQTGAKNIQYFGAGTRLSVL.

The chain is built from TRBV6-1 and TRBJ1-2; 11 bases map to TRBD1. Germline V gene sequence: CDR1 MNHNS, CDR2 SASEGT. The CDR3 sequence is 15 residues long. The ends lost 5 bases at V and 6 bases at J; junction bases unmatched: 8. CDR3 bases: TGTGCCAGCAGTTCGGACAGGGGGCCGACGGATGGCTACACCTTC. Protein sequence: CASSSDRGPTDGYTF.

In this sample, this clonotype turned up many times. The rearrangement links TRBV5-5 to TRBJ2-3; no definite D call. The germline gives CDR1 SGHKS, CDR2 YYEKEE (reference sequence). V lost 1 base to trimming and J lost 0 bases, with 6 bases between them. This CDR3 is 14 amino acids long. CDR3 sequence (DNA): TGTGCCAGCAGCTTGCCCTCTAGCACAGATACGCAGTATTTT. It specifies CASSLPSSTDTQYF.

This chain links TRBV7-2 with TRBJ2-5; D might be TRBD1 (5 bases). V lost 8 bases to trimming and J lost 3 bases, with 10 bases between them. Germline assignment: CDR1 SGHTA and CDR2 FQGNSA. The CDR3 spans 12 residues. The CDR3 sequence: CASGAIKETQYF. CDR3 nucleotide sequence: TGTGCCAGCGGGGCCATTAAAGAGACCCAGTACTTC. Full variable domain (outside the CDR3, taken from reference TRBV7-2 and TRBJ2-5): GAGVSQSPSNKVTEKGKDVELRCDPISGHTALYWYRQSLGQGLEFLIYFQGNSAPDKSGLPSDRFSAERTGGSVSTLTIQRTQQEDSAVYLCASGAIKETQYFGPGTRLLVL.

The gene calls are TRBV6-2 or TRBV6-3 and TRBJ2-1; the D is unclear. Trimming cost V 8 bases and J 2 bases, with 13 bases left between them. There are 14 residues in the CDR3. Germline CDR1 and CDR2: MNHEY and SVGEGT. CDR3 amino acids: CASSATVPYNEQFF. In nucleotides, the CDR3 is TGTGCCAGCTCAGCGACTGTCCCCTACAATGAGCAGTTCTTC.